This is a list of T cell receptor beta chains from one sample in a study of T cells in Graves' hyperthyroidism and ophthalmopathy. A single record per CDR3 protein comes from TCRdb applying MiXCR to the multiplex PCR reads. The data show hundreds of thousands of distinct CDR3 sequences, 35% to 45% seen once. The sequenced sample consisted of blood. Receptors were obtained from a man aged 18 to 30 with Graves' hyperthyroidism. The CDR3 runs from the conserved cysteine through the conserved F or W. The D gene is left open where the match is weak. Clone size is given for some rows only: seen once, a few or many times, or a class if the clone is expanded.

>TRBV10-2|.|TRBJ1-5|many
TGCGCCAGCAGCAAAAGTACAGCTAGCAATCAGCCCCAGCATTTT
CASSKSTASNQPQHF
>TRBV29-1|TRBD1|TRBJ1-2|.
TGCAGCGTTGAGACGGGACAGGAGAGGATCGGCTACACCTTC
CSVETGQERIGYTF
>TRBV19|.|TRBJ1-1|many
TGTGCCAGTAGTATAGACACAGACAGCATGAACACTGAAGCTTTCTTT
CASSIDTDSMNTEAFF
>TRBV12-3/TRBV12-4|.|TRBJ2-5|.
TGTGCCAGCAGTTTGGTCAGGCACCAAGAGACCCAGTACTTC
CASSLVRHQETQYF
>TRBV4-1|TRBD2|TRBJ2-7|few
TGCGCCAGCAGCCAAGATAGCCTAGCGGTCTCCTACGAGCAGTACTTC
CASSQDSLAVSYEQYF
>TRBV25-1|.|TRBJ2-7|.
TGTGCCAGCAGTGATGACAGATCCACCTACGATGAGCAGTACTTC
CASSDDRSTYDEQYF
>TRBV19|.|TRBJ1-5|.
TGTGCCAGTAGTATAGCGGGCAACATCCAAGAGACCCAGCATTTT
CASSIAGNIQETQHF
>TRBV7-9|.|TRBJ1-1|many
TGTGCCAGCAGCTTAGGGGTGCCAGGGGACACTGAAGCTTTCTTT
CASSLGVPGDTEAFF
>TRBV2|TRBD1|TRBJ1-2|few
TGTGCCAGCAGCCCCCCGACAGGGGTTGGCTACACCTTC
CASSPPTGVGYTF
>TRBV5-8|.|TRBJ2-7|many
TGTGCCAGCAGCCCCGAGCTAGGTGAGCAGTACTTC
CASSPELGEQYF
>TRBV25-1|.|TRBJ1-2|.
TGTGCCAGCAGCGTTCTGGAAAGCGGCTACACCTTC
CASSVLESGYTF
>TRBV4-1|TRBD2|TRBJ2-7|.
TGCGCCAGCAGCCAGGGGACTAGCGGTCTTGAGCAGTACTTC
CASSQGTSGLEQYF
>TRBV6-2/TRBV6-3|.|TRBJ2-5|.
TGTGCCAGCAGTTACTTAAAAGTGGAGACCCAGTACTTC
CASSYLKVETQYF
>TRBV12-3/TRBV12-4|.|TRBJ2-5|many
TGTGCCAGCAGCTTAGCAAGCGGAGTCGAGACCCAGTACTTC
CASSLASGVETQYF
>TRBV7-9|TRBD1|TRBJ2-5|.
TGTGCCAGCAGCTTCGGGACAGGGGGCTTCCGGGGGACCCAGTACTTC
CASSFGTGGFRGTQYF
>TRBV10-3|TRBD2|TRBJ2-7|many
TGTGCCATCAGTGAGTCGATAAGCGGGAGGTCAGGCGAGCAGTACTTC
CAISESISGRSGEQYF
>TRBV20-1|TRBD2|TRBJ2-7|.
TGCAGTGCTAGAGATGGGCGGGAGCCCTCCTACGAGCAGTACTTC
CSARDGREPSYEQYF